This T cell receptor (beta chain) was profiled in a study of blood T cells in healthy people across ages. Findings and limits, study-wide: Since the PBMCs were unsorted, naive and antigen-experienced cells could not be conclusively compared.

Per sample, a minimum of 6.5 million PBMCs were isolated. The second PCR ran about 7 to 12 cycles with a sample-barcoded 5' primer and J-beta primers. TCRdb reanalysed the 5' RACE reads using MiXCR and keeps one entry per CDR3 protein. This sample has roughly 700,000 distinct CDR3 sequences, with 45% to 50% found just once. Per the germline V gene, CDR1 is SGHTA and CDR2 is FQGNSA. The CDR3 spans 15 residues. Of note for this clonotype: Its target is unknown.

This chain joins TRBV7-2 and TRBJ2-1; weak D call: TRBD2 (6 bases). The DNA end is more similar to TRBJ2-7, so the J call may be wrong. The sequence was collected from a woman aged 55-69 years in good health. The sequenced sample was blood. In DNA, the CDR3 is TGTGCCAGCAGCCGCGGGGTGAGTTCCTACAATGAGCAGTACTTC. It yields the protein CASSRGVSSYNEQYF.